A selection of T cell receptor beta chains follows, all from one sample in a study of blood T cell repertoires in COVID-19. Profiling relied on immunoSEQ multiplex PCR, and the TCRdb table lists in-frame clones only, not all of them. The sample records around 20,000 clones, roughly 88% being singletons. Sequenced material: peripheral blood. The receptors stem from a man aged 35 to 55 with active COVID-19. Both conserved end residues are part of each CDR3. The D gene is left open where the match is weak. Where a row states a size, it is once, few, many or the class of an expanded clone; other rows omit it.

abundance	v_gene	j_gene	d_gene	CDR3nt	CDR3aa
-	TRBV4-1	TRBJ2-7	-	TGCGCCAGCAGCCAAGTTGGCACCTCCTACGAGCAGTACTTC	CASSQVGTSYEQYF
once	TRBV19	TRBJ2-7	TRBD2	TGTGCCAGTAGTCTTCTAGCGGGCCATACCTACGAGCAGTACTTC	CASSLLAGHTYEQYF
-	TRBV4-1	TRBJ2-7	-	TGCGCCAGCAGCCAAACCGACAGCTACTCTTCCTACGAGCAGTACTTC	CASSQTDSYSSYEQYF
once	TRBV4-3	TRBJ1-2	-	TGCGCCAGCAGCCAAGTAACAGGACCTCCTAACTATGGCTACACCTTC	CASSQVTGPPNYGYTF
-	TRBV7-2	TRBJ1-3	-	TGTGCCAGCAGCTTCCGGGGTCGTCCTGGAAACACCATATATTTT	CASSFRGRPGNTIYF
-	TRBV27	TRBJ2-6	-	TGTGCCACCAGGGATATTTCGGGCTCTGGGGCCAACGTCCTGACTTTC	CATRDISGSGANVLTF
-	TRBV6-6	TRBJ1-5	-	TGTGCCAGCAGTTATCAGGGTTTCCAGCATTTT	CASSYQGFQHF
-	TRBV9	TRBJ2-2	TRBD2	TGTGCCAGCAGCGCCGGGACTAGAAACACCGGGGAGCTGTTTTTT	CASSAGTRNTGELFF
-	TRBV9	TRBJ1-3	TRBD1	TGTGCCAGCAGCGCACAGACAGGGGTCTCTGGAAACACCATATATTTT	CASSAQTGVSGNTIYF
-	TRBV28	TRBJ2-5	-	TGTGCCAGCAGTTACCAGGGAGAGACCCAGTACTTC	CASSYQGETQYF
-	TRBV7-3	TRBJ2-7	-	TGTGCCAGCAGCATAACCGGGAGTCAAGGGGAGCAGTACTTC	CASSITGSQGEQYF
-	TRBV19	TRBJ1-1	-	TGTGCCAGTAGGTACCAGGGACTTTTTAACACTGAAGCTTTCTTT	CASRYQGLFNTEAFF
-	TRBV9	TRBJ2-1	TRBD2	TGTGCCAGCAGCGGGACTAGCGGGAAAAGCTCCTACAATGAGCAGTTCTTC	CASSGTSGKSSYNEQFF
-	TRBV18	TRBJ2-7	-	TGTGCCAGCTCACCACCTAGCTCAAACTCCTACGAGCAGTACTTC	CASSPPSSNSYEQYF
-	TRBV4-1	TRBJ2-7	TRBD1	TGCGCCAGCAGCCAAAAACAGGGGGCCCTCGAGCAGTACTTC	CASSQKQGALEQYF
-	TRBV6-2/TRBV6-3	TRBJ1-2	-	TGTGCCAGCAGCCCCTCCGGGGTTCGTGGCTACACCTTC	CASSPSGVRGYTF
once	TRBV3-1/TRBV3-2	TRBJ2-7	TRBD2	TGTGCCAGCAGCCAAGCCCCATGTAGCGGGAGGGCCAAGTACGAGCAGTACTTC	CASSQAPCSGRAKYEQYF
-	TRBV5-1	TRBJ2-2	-	TGCGCCAGCAGCTTACGGGTAGCCGGGGAGCTGTTTTTT	CASSLRVAGELFF
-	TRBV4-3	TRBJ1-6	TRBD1	TGCGCCAGCAGCCAAGATCGAGGACAGGGCACTTCACCCCTCCACTTT	CASSQDRGQGTSPLHF
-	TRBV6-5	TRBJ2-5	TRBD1	TGTGCCAGCAGTACGACAGGGGCCCAAGAGACCCAGTACTTC	CASSTTGAQETQYF
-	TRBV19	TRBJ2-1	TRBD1	TGTGCCAGTAGCCGATTCCAGGCCTGGGACAGGGATTCGGGGGAGCAGTTCTTC	CASSRFQAWDRDSGEQFF
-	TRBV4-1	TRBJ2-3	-	TGCGCCAGCAGCCAAGTTTTGAGGGAGCGGCAAGCCACAGATACGCAGTATTTT	CASSQVLRERQATDTQYF
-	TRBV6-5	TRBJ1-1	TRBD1	TGTGCCAGCAGCACAAACAGGGGGCTTAACACTGAAGCTTTCTTT	CASSTNRGLNTEAFF
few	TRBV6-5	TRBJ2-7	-	TGTGCCAGCAGTCCTCGTCCCGCGAGCGAGCAGTACTTC	CASSPRPASEQYF
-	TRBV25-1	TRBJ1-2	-	TGTGCCAGCAGTACGGAGTATGGATACTATGGCTACACCTTC	CASSTEYGYYGYTF
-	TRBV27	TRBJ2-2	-	TGTGCCAGCAGTTTAGACAGCCCCACCGGGGAGCTGTTTTTT	CASSLDSPTGELFF
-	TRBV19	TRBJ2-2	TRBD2	TGTGCCAGTTCAGGGCTAGCGGCTAACACCGGGGAGCTGTTTTTT	CASSGLAANTGELFF
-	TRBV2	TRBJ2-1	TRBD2	TGTGCCGGCATACCACTAGCCGGGAGGGCCTATGAGCAGTTCTTC	CAGIPLAGRAYEQFF
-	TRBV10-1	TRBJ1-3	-	TGCGCCAGCATATATTTACACTCAAACAGGGAAAACGACTCTGGAAACACCATATATTTT	CASIYLHSNRENDSGNTIYF
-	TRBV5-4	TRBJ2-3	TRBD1	TGTGCCAGCTCCACGGGACAGGGTTTGGTAGATACGCAGTATTTT	CASSTGQGLVDTQYF
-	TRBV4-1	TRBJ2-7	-	TGCGCCAGCAGCCCTCTGGACAGTGGTACCTACGAGCAGTACTTC	CASSPLDSGTYEQYF
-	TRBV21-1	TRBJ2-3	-	TGTGCCAGCAGCAAAGAGGAGGGGGCGGGAGGGCCCACAGATACGCAGTATTTT	CASSKEEGAGGPTDTQYF
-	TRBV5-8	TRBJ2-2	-	TGTGCCAGCAGCTTTTTGGGAGGCGGTTCCGCCGGGGAGCTGTTTTTT	CASSFLGGGSAGELFF
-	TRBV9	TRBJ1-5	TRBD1	TGTGCCAGCAGCACGGGACAGGGAAGTTCTCAGCCCCAGCATTTT	CASSTGQGSSQPQHF
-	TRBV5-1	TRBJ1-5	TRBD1	TGCGCCAGCAGCCAGGGGACAGGGGGCCAGCCCCAGCATTTT	CASSQGTGGQPQHF
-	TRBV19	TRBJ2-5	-	TGTGCCAGTAGCCCGCCCATGGGGCGGCCCGGGGAGACCCAGTACTTC	CASSPPMGRPGETQYF
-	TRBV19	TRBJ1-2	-	TGTGCCAGTAGTATGCTTGGCGGGAATTGGGGCTACACCTTC	CASSMLGGNWGYTF
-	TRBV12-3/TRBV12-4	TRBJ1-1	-	TGTGCCAGCACCCTGACAGGCAGTACTGAAGCTTTCTTT	CASTLTGSTEAFF
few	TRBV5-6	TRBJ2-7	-	TGTGCCAGCAGCTTGGTTGGGGACTTCTCCTACGAGCAGTACTTC	CASSLVGDFSYEQYF
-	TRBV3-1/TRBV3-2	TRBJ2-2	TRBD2	TGTGCCAGCAGCCACTCCCCTAGCGGAGACAACACCGGGGAGCTGTTTTTT	CASSHSPSGDNTGELFF
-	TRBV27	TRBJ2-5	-	TGTGCCAGCAGTTTTCTGGGCGGGCAAGAGACCCAGTACTTC	CASSFLGGQETQYF
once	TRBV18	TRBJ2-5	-	TGTGCCAGCTCACCACAGGGACATTCCCAAGAGACCCAGTACTTC	CASSPQGHSQETQYF
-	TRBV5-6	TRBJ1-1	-	TGTGCCAGCAGCTTGGGTAGAGGCACTGAAGCTTTCTTT	CASSLGRGTEAFF
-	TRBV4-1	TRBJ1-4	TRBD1	TGCGCCAGCAGCCGTATTTCAACAGGGGGGAAACTGTTTTTT	CASSRISTGGKLFF
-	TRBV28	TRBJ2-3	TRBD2	TGTGCCAGCAGTTTATACGCTAGCGGGAGGGCCTTTCGAGGCACAGATACGCAGTATTTT	CASSLYASGRAFRGTDTQYF
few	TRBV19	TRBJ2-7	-	TGTGCCAGTAGTACTACGGGAGAGGTCGAGCAGTACTTC	CASSTTGEVEQYF
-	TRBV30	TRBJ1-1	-	TGTGCCTGGAGTGTATTATGGCAGTTGAACACTGAAGCTTTCTTT	CAWSVLWQLNTEAFF
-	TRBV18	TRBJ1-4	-	TGTGCCAGCTCACCGCAAACAGGGAGCAATGAAAAACTGTTTTTT	CASSPQTGSNEKLFF
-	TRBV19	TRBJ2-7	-	TGTGCCAGTAGTATTGTCCAGGGTGGGTCCTACGAGCAGTACTTC	CASSIVQGGSYEQYF
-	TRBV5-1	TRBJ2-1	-	TGCGCCAGCAGCCGGGCTAGCAACTCCTACAATGAGCAGTTCTTC	CASSRASNSYNEQFF
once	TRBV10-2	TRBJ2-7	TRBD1	TGCGCCAGCAGTCGGGACAGGGGTAGCGCCGAGCAGTACTTC	CASSRDRGSAEQYF
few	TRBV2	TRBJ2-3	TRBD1	TGTGCCAGCAGAGCCGACAGGGGCCGGGAGTATTTT	CASRADRGREYF